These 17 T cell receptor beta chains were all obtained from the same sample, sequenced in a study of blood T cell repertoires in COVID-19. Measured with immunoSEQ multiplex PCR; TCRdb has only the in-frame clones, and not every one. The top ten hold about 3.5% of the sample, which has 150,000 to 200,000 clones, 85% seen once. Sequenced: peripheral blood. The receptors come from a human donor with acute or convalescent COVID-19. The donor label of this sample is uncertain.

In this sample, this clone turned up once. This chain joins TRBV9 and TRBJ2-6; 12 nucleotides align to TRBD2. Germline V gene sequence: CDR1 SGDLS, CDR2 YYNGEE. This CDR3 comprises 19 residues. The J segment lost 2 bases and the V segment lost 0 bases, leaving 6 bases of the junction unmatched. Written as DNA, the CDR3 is TGTGCCAGCAGCGTAGCTAGCGGGGGGGCCGTTGCTGGGGCCAACGTCCTGACTTTC. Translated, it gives CASSVASGGAVAGANVLTF.

CDR3 residues: CASRPRDSGYNSPLHF. CDR3 coding DNA: TGTGCCAGCAGACCCCGGGACAGTGGATATAATTCACCCCTCCACTTT. The rearrangement joins TRBV5-6 to TRBJ1-6; 7 nucleotides match TRBD1. The CDR3 has 16 amino acids. With V trimmed by 5 bases and J by 4 bases, 9 bases remained unmatched. Per the germline V gene, CDR1 is SGHDT and CDR2 is YYEEEE.

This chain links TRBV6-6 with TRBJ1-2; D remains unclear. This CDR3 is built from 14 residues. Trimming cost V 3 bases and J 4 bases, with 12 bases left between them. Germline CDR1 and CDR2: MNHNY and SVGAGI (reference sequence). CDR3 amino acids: CASSYTSGVYGYTF. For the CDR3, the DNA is TGTGCCAGCAGTTATACCTCCGGGGTCTATGGCTACACCTTC.

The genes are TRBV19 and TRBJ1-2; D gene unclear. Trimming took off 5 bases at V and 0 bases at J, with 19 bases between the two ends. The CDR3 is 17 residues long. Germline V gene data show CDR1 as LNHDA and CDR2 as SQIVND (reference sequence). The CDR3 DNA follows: TGTGCCAGTAGTCCCGACTATAGCAGGCGACCTAACTATGGCTACACCTTC. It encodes CASSPDYSRRPNYGYTF.

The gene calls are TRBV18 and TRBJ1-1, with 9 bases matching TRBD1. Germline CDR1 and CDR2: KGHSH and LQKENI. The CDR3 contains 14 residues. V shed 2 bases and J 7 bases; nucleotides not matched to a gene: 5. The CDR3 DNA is TGTGCCAGCTCACCAAATTTGGGACAGGGTGAAGCTTTCTTT. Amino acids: CASSPNLGQGEAFF.

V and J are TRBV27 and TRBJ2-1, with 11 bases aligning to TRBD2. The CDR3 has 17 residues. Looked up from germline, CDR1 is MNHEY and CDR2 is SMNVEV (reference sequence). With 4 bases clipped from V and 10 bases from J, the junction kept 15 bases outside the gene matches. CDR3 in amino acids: CASSSDNYRTSGYEQFF. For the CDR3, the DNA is TGTGCCAGCAGTTCTGACAACTATCGGACTAGCGGGTACGAGCAGTTCTTC.

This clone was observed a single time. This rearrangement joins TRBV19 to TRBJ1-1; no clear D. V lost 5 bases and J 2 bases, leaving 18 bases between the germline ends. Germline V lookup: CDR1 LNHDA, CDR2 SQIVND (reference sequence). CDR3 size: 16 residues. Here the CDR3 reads CASSPGAPRGNTEAFF. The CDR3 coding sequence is TGTGCCAGTAGTCCCGGAGCCCCGCGTGGTAACACTGAAGCTTTCTTT.

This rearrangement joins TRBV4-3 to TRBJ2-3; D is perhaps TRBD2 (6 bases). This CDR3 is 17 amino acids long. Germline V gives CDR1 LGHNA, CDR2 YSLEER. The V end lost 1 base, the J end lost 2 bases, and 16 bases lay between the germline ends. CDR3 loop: CASSQARLVRPTDTQYF. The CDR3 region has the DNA TGCGCCAGCAGCCAAGCCAGACTAGTGCGTCCCACAGATACGCAGTATTTT.

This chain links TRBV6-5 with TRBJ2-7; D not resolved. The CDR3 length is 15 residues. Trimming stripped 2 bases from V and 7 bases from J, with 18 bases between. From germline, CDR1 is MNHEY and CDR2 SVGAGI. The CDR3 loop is CASSYRGSSSREQYF. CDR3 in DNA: TGTGCCAGCAGTTACCGAGGAAGCAGTTCGAGGGAGCAGTACTTC.

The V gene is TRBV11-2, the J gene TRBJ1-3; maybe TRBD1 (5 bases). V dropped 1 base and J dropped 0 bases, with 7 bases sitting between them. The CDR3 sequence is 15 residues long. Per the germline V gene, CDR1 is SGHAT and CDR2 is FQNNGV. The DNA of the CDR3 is TGTGCCAGCAGCTTAGTGCAGGGCTCTGGAAACACCATATATTTT. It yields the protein CASSLVQGSGNTIYF.

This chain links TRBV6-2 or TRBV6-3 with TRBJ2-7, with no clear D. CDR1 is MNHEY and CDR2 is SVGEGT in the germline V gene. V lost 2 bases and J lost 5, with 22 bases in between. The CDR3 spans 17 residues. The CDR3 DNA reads TGTGCCAGCAGTTACGGTTCCCCAACTACTTACCGCCACGAGCAGTACTTC. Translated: CASSYGSPTTYRHEQYF.

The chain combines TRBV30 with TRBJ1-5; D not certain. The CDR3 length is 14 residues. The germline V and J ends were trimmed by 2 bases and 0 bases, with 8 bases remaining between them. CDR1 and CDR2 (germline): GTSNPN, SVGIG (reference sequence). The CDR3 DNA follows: TGTGCCTGGAGTCCCGGGAATAGCAATCAGCCCCAGCATTTT. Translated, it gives CAWSPGNSNQPQHF.

CDR3 residues: CASSVVQGGSGANVLTF. CDR3 nucleotides: TGTGCCAGCAGCGTAGTGCAGGGGGGATCTGGGGCCAACGTCCTGACTTTC. The chain couples TRBV9 to TRBJ2-6; D is possibly TRBD1 (7 bases). The V gene's germline CDR1 is SGDLS and CDR2 YYNGEE. Trimming shortened V by 0 bases and J by 1 base, and 11 bases separated the two germline ends. The CDR3 consists of 17 residues.

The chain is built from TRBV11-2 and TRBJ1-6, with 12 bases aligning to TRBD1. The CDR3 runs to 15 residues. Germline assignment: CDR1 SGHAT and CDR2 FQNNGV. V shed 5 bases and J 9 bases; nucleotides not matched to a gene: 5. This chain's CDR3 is CASSPGQGAGSPLHF. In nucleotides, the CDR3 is TGTGCCAGCAGCCCGGGACAGGGGGCTGGTTCACCCCTCCACTTT.

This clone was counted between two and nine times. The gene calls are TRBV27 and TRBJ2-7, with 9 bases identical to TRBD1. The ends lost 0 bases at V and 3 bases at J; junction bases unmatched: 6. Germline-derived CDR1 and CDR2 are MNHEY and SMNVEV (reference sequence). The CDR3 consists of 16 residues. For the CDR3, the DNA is TGTGCCAGCAGTTTATCTCAGGACAGGGGCAGCTACGAGCAGTACTTC. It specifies CASSLSQDRGSYEQYF.

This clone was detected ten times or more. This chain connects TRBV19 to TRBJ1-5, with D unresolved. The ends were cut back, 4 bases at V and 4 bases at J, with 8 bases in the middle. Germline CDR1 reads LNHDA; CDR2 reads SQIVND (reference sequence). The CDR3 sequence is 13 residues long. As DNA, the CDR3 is TGTGCCAGTAGTACCTTGAGGAATCAGCCCCAGCATTTT. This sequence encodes CASSTLRNQPQHF.

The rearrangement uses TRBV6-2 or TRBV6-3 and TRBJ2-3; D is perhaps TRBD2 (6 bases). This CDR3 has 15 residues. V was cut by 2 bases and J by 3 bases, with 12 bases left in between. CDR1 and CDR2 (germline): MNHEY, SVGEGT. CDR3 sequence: CASSYRDWYTDTQYF. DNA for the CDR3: TGTGCCAGCAGTTACCGGGACTGGTATACAGATACGCAGTATTTT.